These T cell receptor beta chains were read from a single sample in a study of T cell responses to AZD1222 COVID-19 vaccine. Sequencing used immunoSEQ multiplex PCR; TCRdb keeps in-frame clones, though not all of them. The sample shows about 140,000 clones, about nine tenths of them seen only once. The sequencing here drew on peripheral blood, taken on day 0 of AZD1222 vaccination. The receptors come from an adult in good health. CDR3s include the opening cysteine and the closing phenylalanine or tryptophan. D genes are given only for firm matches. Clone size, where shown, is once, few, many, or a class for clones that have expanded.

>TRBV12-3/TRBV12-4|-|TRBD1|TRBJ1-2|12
CASSSGGYGYTF
TGTGCCAGCAGTTCAGGGGGCTATGGCTACACCTTC
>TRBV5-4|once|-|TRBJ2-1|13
CASSSSLRNEQFF
TGTGCCAGCAGCTCAAGTCTCCGCAATGAGCAGTTCTTC
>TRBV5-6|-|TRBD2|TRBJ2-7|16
CASSFQGGSNSYEQYF
TGTGCCAGCAGCTTCCAGGGCGGGAGTAACTCCTACGAGCAGTACTTC
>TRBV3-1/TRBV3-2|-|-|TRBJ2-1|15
CASSQDTGAYNEQFF
TGTGCCAGCAGCCAAGATACGGGGGCCTACAATGAGCAGTTCTTC
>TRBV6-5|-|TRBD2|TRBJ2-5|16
CASSSTLAGGEVTQYF
TGTGCCAGCAGTTCCACCCTAGCGGGGGGAGAGGTGACCCAGTACTTC
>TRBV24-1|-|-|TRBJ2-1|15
CATSDRGPSYNEQFF
TGTGCCACCAGTGATAGAGGACCCTCCTACAATGAGCAGTTCTTC
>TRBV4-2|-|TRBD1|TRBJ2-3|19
CASSQALRQGASSSDTQYF
TGTGCCAGCAGCCAAGCGCTTCGACAGGGGGCATCTTCATCAGATACGCAGTATTTT
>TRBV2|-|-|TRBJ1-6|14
CASSAWGGNSPLHF
TGTGCCAGCAGTGCTTGGGGAGGCAATTCACCCCTCCACTTT
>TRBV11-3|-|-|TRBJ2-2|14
CASSISQGPGELFF
TGTGCCAGCAGCATCTCTCAGGGGCCCGGGGAGCTGTTTTTT
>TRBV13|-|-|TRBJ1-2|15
CASSLGPGNLYGYTF
TGTGCCAGCAGCTTAGGTCCAGGCAACCTCTATGGCTACACCTTC
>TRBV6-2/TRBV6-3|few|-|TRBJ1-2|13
CASSYGGVRGYTF
TGTGCCAGCAGTTATGGGGGGGTACGTGGCTACACCTTC
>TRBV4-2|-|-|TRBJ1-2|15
CASRGRGGVSDGYTF
TGTGCCAGCAGAGGTCGTGGGGGGGTTAGCGATGGCTACACCTTC
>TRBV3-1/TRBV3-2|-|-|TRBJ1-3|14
CASRTTPSGNTIYF
TGTGCCAGCAGAACCACACCTTCTGGAAACACCATATATTTT
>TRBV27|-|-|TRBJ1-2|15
CASGTGLNLLIGYTF
TGTGCCAGCGGAACAGGGCTTAATCTCTTAATTGGCTACACCTTC
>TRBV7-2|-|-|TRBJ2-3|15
CASSLKASGVDTQYF
TGTGCCAGCAGCTTAAAGGCTTCAGGGGTGGATACGCAGTATTTT
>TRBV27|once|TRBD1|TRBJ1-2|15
CASSSGQGAEDGYTF
TGTGCCAGCAGTTCTGGACAGGGGGCGGAGGATGGCTACACCTTC
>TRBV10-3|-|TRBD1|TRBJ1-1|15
CAISEPGTGNTEAFF
TGTGCCATCAGTGAGCCGGGGACAGGGAACACTGAAGCTTTCTTT
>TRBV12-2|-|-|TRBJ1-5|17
CASRKNTGQCSNQPQHF
TGTGCAAGTCGAAAAAATACGGGACAGTGTAGCAATCAGCCCCAGCATTTT
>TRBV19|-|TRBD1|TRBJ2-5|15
CASSIEGQGWETQYF
TGTGCCAGTAGTATAGAGGGACAGGGATGGGAGACCCAGTACTTC
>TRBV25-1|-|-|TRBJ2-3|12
CASSDPRDTQYF
TGTGCCAGCAGTGACCCTAGAGATACGCAGTATTTT
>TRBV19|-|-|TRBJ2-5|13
CASSSGVKETQYF
TGTGCCAGTAGCTCGGGGGTTAAAGAGACCCAGTACTTC
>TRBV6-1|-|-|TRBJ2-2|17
CASSGPHSGVNTGELFF
TGTGCCAGCAGTGGGCCTCATAGCGGAGTGAACACCGGGGAGCTGTTTTTT
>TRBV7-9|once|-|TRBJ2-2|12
CASSLGSGELFF
TGTGCCAGCAGCTTAGGTTCCGGGGAGCTGTTTTTT
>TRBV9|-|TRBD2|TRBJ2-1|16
CASSVGAGGASSEQFF
TGTGCCAGCAGCGTAGGTGCGGGGGGGGCATCAAGTGAGCAGTTCTTC
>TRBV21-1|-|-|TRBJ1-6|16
CASSKRPPKGGVPLHF
TGTGCCAGCAGCAAACGCCCGCCCAAAGGGGGGGTTCCCCTCCACTTT
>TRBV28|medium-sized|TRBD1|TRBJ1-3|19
CASSPRYYRGNSSGNTIYF
TGTGCCAGCAGCCCCAGGTATTACAGGGGTAATTCCTCTGGAAACACCATATATTTT
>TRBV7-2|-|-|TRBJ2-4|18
CASSFPGSTILAKNIQYF
TGTGCCAGCAGCTTCCCGGGGTCCACTATCCTAGCCAAAAACATTCAGTACTTC
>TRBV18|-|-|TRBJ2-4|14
CASSPGQPLGGQYF
TGTGCCAGCTCACCGGGACAACCGCTGGGTGGTCAGTACTTC
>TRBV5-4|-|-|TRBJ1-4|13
CASSLGSNEKLFF
TGTGCCAGCAGCTTAGGGTCTAATGAAAAACTGTTTTTT
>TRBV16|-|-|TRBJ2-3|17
CASSQSRVGLGGDTQYF
TGTGCCAGCAGCCAATCGAGAGTGGGGCTAGGTGGAGATACGCAGTATTTT
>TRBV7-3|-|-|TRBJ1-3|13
CASRKDNGNTIYF
TGTGCCAGCAGGAAGGACAACGGGAACACCATATATTTT
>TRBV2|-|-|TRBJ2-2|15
CASSPRDPSTGELFF
TGTGCCAGCAGTCCCCGGGACCCTTCCACCGGGGAGCTGTTTTTT
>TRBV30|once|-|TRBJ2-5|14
CAWTRGWIGETQYF
TGTGCCTGGACGAGGGGTTGGATAGGAGAGACCCAGTACTTC
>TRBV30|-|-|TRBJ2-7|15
CAWRETGTPGSEQYF
TGTGCCTGGAGAGAAACCGGGACCCCGGGCTCCGAGCAGTACTTC
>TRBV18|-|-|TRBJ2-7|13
CASSPRQTYEQYF
TGTGCCAGCTCACCACGGCAGACCTACGAGCAGTACTTC
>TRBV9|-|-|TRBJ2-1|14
CASSPGSSPNEQFF
TGTGCCAGCAGCCCCGGGTCCAGCCCCAATGAGCAGTTCTTC
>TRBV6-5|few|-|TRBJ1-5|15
CASRFGQNSNQPQHF
TGTGCCAGCAGATTTGGACAGAATAGCAATCAGCCCCAGCATTTT
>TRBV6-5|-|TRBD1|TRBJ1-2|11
CASTGGYGYTF
TGTGCCAGTACAGGGGGCTATGGCTACACCTTC
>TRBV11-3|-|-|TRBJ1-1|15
CASSPRGVLNTEAFF
TGTGCCAGCAGCCCGCGAGGGGTTCTGAACACTGAAGCTTTCTTT
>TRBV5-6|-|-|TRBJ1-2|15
CASSLFPGDNYGYTF
TGTGCCAGCAGCTTGTTCCCAGGGGATAACTATGGCTACACCTTC
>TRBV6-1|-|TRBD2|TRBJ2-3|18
CASSVSRTSGGSTDTQYF
TGTGCCAGCAGTGTTAGCCGGACTAGCGGGGGGAGCACAGATACGCAGTATTTT
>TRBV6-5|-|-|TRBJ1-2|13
CASSNREDYGYTF
TGTGCCAGCAGCAACAGGGAGGACTATGGCTACACCTTC
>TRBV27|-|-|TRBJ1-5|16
CASSPTRGVSNQPQHF
TGTGCCAGCAGTCCCACGAGGGGGGTCAGCAATCAGCCCCAGCATTTT
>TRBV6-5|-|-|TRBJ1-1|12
CASSYSGGSAFF
TGTGCCAGCAGTTACTCCGGAGGGTCAGCTTTCTTT
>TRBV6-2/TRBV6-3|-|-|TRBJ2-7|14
CASSRGTTSYEQYF
TGTGCCAGCAGTCGCGGGACAACCTCCTACGAGCAGTACTTC
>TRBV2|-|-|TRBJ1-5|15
CASSVGGESNQPQHF
TGTGCCAGCAGTGTAGGGGGGGAGAGCAATCAGCCCCAGCATTTT
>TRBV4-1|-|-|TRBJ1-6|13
CASSQDWASTLHF
TGCGCCAGCAGCCAAGATTGGGCCTCAACCCTCCACTTT
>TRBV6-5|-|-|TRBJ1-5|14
CASRGGLGNQPQHF
TGTGCCAGCAGGGGGGGGCTTGGCAATCAGCCCCAGCATTTT
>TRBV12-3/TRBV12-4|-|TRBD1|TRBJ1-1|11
CASSKTGGAFF
TGTGCCAGCAGCAAAACAGGGGGAGCTTTCTTT
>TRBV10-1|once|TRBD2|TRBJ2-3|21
CASSYTGTSGRPSIGTDTQYF
TGCGCCAGCAGTTATACCGGGACTAGCGGGAGGCCGAGTATCGGCACAGATACGCAGTATTTT
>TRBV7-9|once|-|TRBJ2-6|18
CASSLMPGEGSGANVLTF
TGTGCCAGCAGCTTAATGCCAGGGGAGGGGTCTGGGGCCAACGTCCTGACTTTC
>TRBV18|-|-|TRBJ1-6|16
CASSPAQQGSNSPLHF
TGTGCCAGCTCACCGGCCCAGCAGGGCTCTAATTCACCCCTCCACTTT
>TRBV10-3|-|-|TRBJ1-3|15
CAISEGVNSGNTIYF
TGTGCCATCAGTGAGGGGGTGAACTCTGGAAACACCATATATTTT
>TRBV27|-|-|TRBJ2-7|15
CASSLGPGEAYEQYF
TGTGCCAGCAGTTTAGGACCAGGGGAAGCGTACGAGCAGTACTTC
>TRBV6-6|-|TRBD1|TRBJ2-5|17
CASSRRSGTGPQETQYF
TGTGCCAGCAGTCGCCGATCCGGGACAGGACCCCAAGAGACCCAGTACTTC
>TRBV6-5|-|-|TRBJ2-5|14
CASSPRGTAKTQYF
TGTGCCAGCAGTCCCAGGGGAACGGCGAAGACCCAGTACTTC
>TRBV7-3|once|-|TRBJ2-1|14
CASSQGGLPNEQFF
TGTGCCAGCAGCCAAGGGGGGTTACCCAATGAGCAGTTCTTC
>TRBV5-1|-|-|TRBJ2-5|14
CASSSGVFQETQYF
TGCGCCAGCAGCTCCGGAGTGTTCCAAGAGACCCAGTACTTC
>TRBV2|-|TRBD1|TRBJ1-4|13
CASEDRGDEKLFF
TGTGCCAGCGAGGACAGGGGAGATGAAAAACTGTTTTTT
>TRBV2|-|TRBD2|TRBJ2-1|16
CASSGLAGGSYNEQFF
TGTGCCAGCAGCGGGCTAGCGGGAGGGAGCTACAATGAGCAGTTCTTC